This T cell receptor (beta chain) was sequenced in a study of cytomegalovirus exposure and HLA in healthy donors. Across the study: From donors who were HLA-typed, an early data release held 81 million or so unique TCRs.

After removal of 0 bases from V and 5 bases from J, the junction contained 4 bases not matched to a gene. The CDR3 runs to 16 residues. Germline CDR1 SGDLS, CDR2 YYNGEE. Details on this clone: Antigen: not known.

Broader study findings: The authors later found TCR association rates varying by HLA locus, with DRB1 most and HLA-C fewest. Versus the roughly 670-donor mean, an Asian-associated ancestry cluster reportedly showed fewer N-insertions in a later analysis.

The PCR was carried out with 60 Vbeta primers and 13 Jbeta primers. Method: immunoSEQ multiplex PCR; TCRdb's copy keeps in-frame clones and lacks some. The repertoire has over 100,000 clones, around four fifths of them found once; the top ten carry more than 6%. This clonotype was obtained from a woman aged 50 to 60 in good health and CMV-seropositive. The sample taken for sequencing was PBMCs. The V gene is TRBV9, the J gene TRBJ2-2; 10 bases fit TRBD2. CDR3 DNA: TGTGCCAGCAGCGTAGGGGGTAGCGGGAGGACCGGGGAGCTGTTTTTT. This gives the protein CASSVGGSGRTGELFF. The full variable domain, completed using reference TRBV9 and TRBJ2-2, is DSGVTQTPKHLITATGQRVTLRCSPRSGDLSVYWYQQSLDQGLQFLIQYYNGEERAKGNILERFSAQQFPDLHSELNLSSLELGDSALYFCASSVGGSGRTGELFFGEGSRLTVL.